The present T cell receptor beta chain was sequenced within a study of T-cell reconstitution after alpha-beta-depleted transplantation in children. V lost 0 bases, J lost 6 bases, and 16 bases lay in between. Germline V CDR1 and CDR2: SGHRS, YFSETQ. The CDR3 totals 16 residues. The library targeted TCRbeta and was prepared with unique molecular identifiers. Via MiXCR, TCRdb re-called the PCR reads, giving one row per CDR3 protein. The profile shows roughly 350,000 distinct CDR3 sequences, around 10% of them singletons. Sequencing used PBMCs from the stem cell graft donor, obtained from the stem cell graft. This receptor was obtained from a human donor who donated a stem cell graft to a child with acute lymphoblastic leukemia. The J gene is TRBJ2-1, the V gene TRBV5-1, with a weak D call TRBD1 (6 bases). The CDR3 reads CASSLAHPGQGNEQFF. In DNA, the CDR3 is TGCGCCAGCAGCTTGGCCCATCCGGGACAAGGCAATGAGCAGTTCTTC.